A selection of T cell receptor beta chains follows, all from one sample in a study of siplizumab effects on memory and regulatory T cells. Sequenced by immunoSEQ multiplex PCR; TCRdb stores in-frame clones only, minus some. The sample records some 41,000 clones, 80% to 90% being singletons. Specimen: naive CD4+ T cells sorted from blood. Receptors were obtained from a human donor in good health. Each CDR3 is given without its conserved first and last residue.

J gene | V gene | CDR3 protein
TRBJ2-5 | TRBV15 | ATSRNRVGETQY
TRBJ1-2 | TRBV7-9 | ASSHSEGTHRSYT
TRBJ2-3 | TRBV19 | ASSRKGTTDTQY
TRBJ2-2 | TRBV2 | ASTEWQPGELF
TRBJ2-2 | TRBV4-1 | ASSQVTGGIGKGELF
TRBJ2-1 | TRBV9 | ASSVDREQF
TRBJ2-7 | TRBV28 | ASSLLPGPGEQY
TRBJ2-2 | TRBV19 | ASSIVPGELF
TRBJ1-2 | TRBV6-6 | ASSSPQGGNYGYT
TRBJ1-2 | TRBV5-1 | ASSLESPYGYT
TRBJ2-7 | TRBV11-2 | ASSSGFSYEQY
TRBJ1-2 | TRBV7-9 | ASSEEGANYGYT
TRBJ2-7 | TRBV15 | ATSRTAGLAGDKGSSYEQY
TRBJ1-5 | TRBV7-2 | ASSLDRGYQPQH
TRBJ2-7 | TRBV7-9 | ASSPEPYEQY
TRBJ1-2 | TRBV19 | ASSIVTSGGYT
TRBJ1-2 | TRBV10-3 | AISPGRSYGYT
TRBJ2-1 | TRBV7-9 | ASSLAWKESYNEQF
TRBJ1-2 | TRBV19 | ASSMKPPVLLNYGYT
TRBJ1-4 | TRBV4-1 | ASSVRQGASNEKLF
TRBJ2-2 | TRBV10-3 | AIGTSGRVNTGELF
TRBJ2-2 | TRBV5-1 | ASSLDGTAGELF
TRBJ2-7 | TRBV27 | ASSLDGGVRTQY
TRBJ2-7 | TRBV19 | ASSIGLDQRYEQY
TRBJ2-7 | TRBV5-1 | ASSLGPREDSYEQY
TRBJ2-7 | TRBV27 | ASSFRQGFAYEQY
TRBJ2-3 | TRBV9 | ASSGTEEDTQY
TRBJ1-4 | TRBV10-3 | AISGQGNEKLF
TRBJ1-2 | TRBV4-1 | ASSTQGGVGYT
TRBJ1-5 | TRBV4-1 | ASSHPPGERGQPQH
TRBJ2-2 | TRBV10-2 | ASMRLAGNTGELF
TRBJ1-1 | TRBV6-5 | ASSRQGRNTEAF
TRBJ1-6 | TRBV7-9 | ASSLTGSYSPLH
TRBJ1-1 | TRBV5-1 | ASSSSGGTEAF
TRBJ2-1 | TRBV29-1 | SVEDLLNEQF
TRBJ2-5 | TRBV7-2 | ASSLVFIRETQY
TRBJ2-6 | TRBV2 | AGEQGWSSGANVLT
TRBJ2-2 | TRBV5-1 | ASSLSGPTNTGELF
TRBJ1-1 | TRBV6-5 | ASSYSGQKVGAF
TRBJ2-7 | TRBV19 | ASSLGHSLSYEQY
TRBJ1-4 | TRBV5-8 | ASSLAGRGGNEKLF
TRBJ1-4 | TRBV18 | ASSRSRDGLNEKLF
TRBJ2-3 | TRBV6-1 | ASSSGTSTDTQY
TRBJ2-3 | TRBV6-6 | ASTGLAERSTDTQY
TRBJ1-1 | TRBV11-2 | ASSWDRAKAF
TRBJ2-2 | TRBV11-3 | ASSLEWGGNTGELF
TRBJ2-7 | TRBV6-5 | ASSYSIASSYEQY
TRBJ2-1 | TRBV5-8 | ASNLGGRGANEQF
TRBJ1-5 | TRBV6-4 | ASSEGGWCNQPQH
TRBJ2-1 | TRBV5-1 | ASSLEGQGINEQF
TRBJ1-2 | TRBV25-1 | ASSGQGLGIGYT
TRBJ2-5 | TRBV18 | ASSPMRETQY
TRBJ2-1 | TRBV7-9 | ASSFKLAGGIKEYNEQF
TRBJ1-3 | TRBV5-4 | ASSSQTPGTDTIY
TRBJ1-5 | TRBV6-5 | ASSYPSRADNQPQH
TRBJ2-3 | TRBV9 | ASSLGLAGGGTDTQY